This passage covers 12 T cell receptor beta chains from one sample sequenced in a study of identical twins. TCRdb redid the calling of the 5' RACE reads with MiXCR, one entry per CDR3 protein. The sample holds approximately 300,000 distinct CDR3 sequences, nearly 9.5% seen once. This sample was shared with a second study, whose subject was yellow fever vaccine responses in identical twins.

Sequencing was carried out using CD8+ T cells sorted from blood. The receptors were sampled from a woman aged 18-29 years in good health.

This clonotype was counted ten times or more. CDR3 in DNA: TGTGCCAGCACCAGCCAGTTTAGCGACGCCTACGAGCAGTACTTC. It is translated as CASTSQFSDAYEQYF. The chain joins TRBV7-9 to TRBJ2-7, with D possibly TRBD2 on 5 matching bases. The CDR3 has 15 amino acids. Trimming cost V 7 bases and J 2 bases, with 18 bases left between them. CDR1 is SEHNR and CDR2 is FQNEAQ in the germline V gene (reference sequence).

This clonotype was counted between two and nine times. The rearrangement joins TRBV20-1 to TRBJ2-5; TRBD2 agrees at 7 bases. The CDR3 totals 16 residues. Germline V gene sequence: CDR1 DFQATT, CDR2 SNEGSKA (reference sequence). Written as DNA, the CDR3 is TGCAGCGATATCCCCTTCCCGCAAACTAGCGCAGAGACCCAGTACTTC. This gives the protein CSDIPFPQTSAETQYF.

The chain combines TRBV28 with TRBJ2-5; 12 positions match TRBD2. The germline V gene has CDR1 MDHEN and CDR2 SYDVKM. The CDR3 has 16 residues. J gave up 3 bases and V 5 bases, and 7 bases lay outside the gene matches. The CDR3, as DNA: TGTGCCAGCAGTCGAAGGACTAGCGGGACCGAAGAGACCCAGTACTTC. As protein: CASSRRTSGTEETQYF.

This clonotype was recorded at least ten times. V usage is TRBV7-9 and J usage is TRBJ2-2; 7 positions match TRBD1. CDR3 length equals 16 residues. V shed 4 bases and J 2 bases; nucleotides not matched to a gene: 7. In germline, CDR1 is SEHNR, CDR2 FQNEAQ (reference sequence). This CDR3 reads CASSSPGTANTGELFF. Written as DNA, the CDR3 is TGTGCCAGCAGCTCCCCCGGGACAGCCAACACCGGGGAGCTGTTTTTT.

This clonotype has ten or more counts. The gene calls are TRBV4-1 and TRBJ2-4; 9 bases fit TRBD1. The V gene's germline CDR1 is MGHRA and CDR2 YSYEKL. The CDR3 runs 14 residues. The trim removed 4 bases at V and 9 bases at J, leaving 7 bases unmatched. The CDR3 loop reads CASSPDRGSFIQYF. CDR3 bases: TGCGCCAGCAGCCCCGACAGGGGGAGTTTCATTCAGTACTTC.

There are many counts of this clonotype. CDR3 sequence: CASSHGRINEQFF. In DNA, the CDR3 is TGCGCCAGCAGCCACGGACGGATTAATGAGCAGTTCTTC. The V and J genes are TRBV4-3 and TRBJ2-1; unclear D gene. Germline V gene data show CDR1 as LGHNA and CDR2 as YSLEER. V was cut by 3 bases and J by 7 bases, with 10 bases left in between. The CDR3 contains 13 residues.

The rearrangement uses TRBV10-3 and TRBJ2-1; D is undetermined. Germline lookup yields CDR1 ENHRY and CDR2 SYGVKD. This CDR3 has 13 residues. The V and J ends lost 2 bases and 4 bases respectively, with 6 bases between them. CDR3: CAISEGKYNEQFF. The CDR3 DNA reads TGTGCCATCAGTGAGGGAAAGTACAATGAGCAGTTCTTC.

J is TRBJ2-7 and V is TRBV28; the D gene is possibly TRBD1 (6 bases). Germline CDR1 MDHEN, CDR2 SYDVKM. The CDR3 spans 15 residues. Between the trimmed V and J ends, which lost 3 bases and 3 bases, there was a span of 15 bases. This CDR3 reads CASSFYRDTYYEQYF. The CDR3 nucleotides read TGTGCCAGCAGTTTTTATCGGGACACCTACTACGAGCAGTACTTC.

This clonotype was seen many times. The chain recombines TRBV12-3 or TRBV12-4 with TRBJ2-2, with D maybe TRBD1 (6 bases). CDR3 length: 15 residues. Trimming took 5 bases from V and 1 from J, leaving 11 bases between them. CDR3 sequence: CASSPEGQNTGELFF. CDR3 bases: TGTGCCAGCAGTCCTGAGGGACAGAACACCGGGGAGCTGTTTTTT.

The J gene is TRBJ2-7, the V gene TRBV9; 9 nucleotides match TRBD1. This CDR3 comprises 19 residues. The V gene's germline CDR1 is SGDLS and CDR2 YYNGEE. V dropped 3 bases and J dropped 6; count of bases not matched to a gene: 22. CDR3 protein: CASSAGPGTGSHSSSEQYF. Here the CDR3 DNA reads TGTGCCAGCAGCGCAGGTCCCGGGACAGGGAGCCATTCGTCTAGCGAGCAGTACTTC.

The sample holds many counts of this clonotype. The chain is built from TRBV6-2 or TRBV6-3 and TRBJ2-7; D is possibly TRBD1 (6 bases). The CDR3 has 11 residues. V was shortened by 8 bases and J by 2 bases, with 7 bases between the two germline ends. Per the germline V gene, CDR1 is MNHEY and CDR2 is SVGEGT. CDR3 residues: CASGTPYEQYF. The CDR3 DNA reads TGTGCCAGCGGGACACCCTACGAGCAGTACTTC.

The chain carries TRBV4-3 and TRBJ1-1, with TRBD1 as a possible D gene (6 bases). Trimming cost V 9 bases and J 11 bases, with 19 bases left between them. Germline CDR1 is LGHNA and CDR2 is YSLEER. This CDR3 spans 12 amino acids. The CDR3 DNA reads as TGCGCCAGTATCGGGGGGGCGCGTTGTGCTTTCTTT. Protein product: CASIGGARCAFF.